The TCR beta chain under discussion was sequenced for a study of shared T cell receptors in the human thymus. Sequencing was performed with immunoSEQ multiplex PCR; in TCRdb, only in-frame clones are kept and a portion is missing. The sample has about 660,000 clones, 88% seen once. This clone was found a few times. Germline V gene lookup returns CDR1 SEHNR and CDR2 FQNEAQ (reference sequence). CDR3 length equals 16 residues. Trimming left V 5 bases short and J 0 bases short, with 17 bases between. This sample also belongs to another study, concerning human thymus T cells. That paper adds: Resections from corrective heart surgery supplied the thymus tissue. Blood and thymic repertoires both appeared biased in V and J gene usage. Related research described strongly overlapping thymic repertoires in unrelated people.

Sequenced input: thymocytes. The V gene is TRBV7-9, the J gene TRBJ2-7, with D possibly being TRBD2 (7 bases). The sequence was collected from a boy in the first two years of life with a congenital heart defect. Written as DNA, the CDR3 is TGTGCCAGCAGCCCAGAGGTGGGGGGGCCCTCCTACGAGCAGTACTTC. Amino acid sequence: CASSPEVGGPSYEQYF.